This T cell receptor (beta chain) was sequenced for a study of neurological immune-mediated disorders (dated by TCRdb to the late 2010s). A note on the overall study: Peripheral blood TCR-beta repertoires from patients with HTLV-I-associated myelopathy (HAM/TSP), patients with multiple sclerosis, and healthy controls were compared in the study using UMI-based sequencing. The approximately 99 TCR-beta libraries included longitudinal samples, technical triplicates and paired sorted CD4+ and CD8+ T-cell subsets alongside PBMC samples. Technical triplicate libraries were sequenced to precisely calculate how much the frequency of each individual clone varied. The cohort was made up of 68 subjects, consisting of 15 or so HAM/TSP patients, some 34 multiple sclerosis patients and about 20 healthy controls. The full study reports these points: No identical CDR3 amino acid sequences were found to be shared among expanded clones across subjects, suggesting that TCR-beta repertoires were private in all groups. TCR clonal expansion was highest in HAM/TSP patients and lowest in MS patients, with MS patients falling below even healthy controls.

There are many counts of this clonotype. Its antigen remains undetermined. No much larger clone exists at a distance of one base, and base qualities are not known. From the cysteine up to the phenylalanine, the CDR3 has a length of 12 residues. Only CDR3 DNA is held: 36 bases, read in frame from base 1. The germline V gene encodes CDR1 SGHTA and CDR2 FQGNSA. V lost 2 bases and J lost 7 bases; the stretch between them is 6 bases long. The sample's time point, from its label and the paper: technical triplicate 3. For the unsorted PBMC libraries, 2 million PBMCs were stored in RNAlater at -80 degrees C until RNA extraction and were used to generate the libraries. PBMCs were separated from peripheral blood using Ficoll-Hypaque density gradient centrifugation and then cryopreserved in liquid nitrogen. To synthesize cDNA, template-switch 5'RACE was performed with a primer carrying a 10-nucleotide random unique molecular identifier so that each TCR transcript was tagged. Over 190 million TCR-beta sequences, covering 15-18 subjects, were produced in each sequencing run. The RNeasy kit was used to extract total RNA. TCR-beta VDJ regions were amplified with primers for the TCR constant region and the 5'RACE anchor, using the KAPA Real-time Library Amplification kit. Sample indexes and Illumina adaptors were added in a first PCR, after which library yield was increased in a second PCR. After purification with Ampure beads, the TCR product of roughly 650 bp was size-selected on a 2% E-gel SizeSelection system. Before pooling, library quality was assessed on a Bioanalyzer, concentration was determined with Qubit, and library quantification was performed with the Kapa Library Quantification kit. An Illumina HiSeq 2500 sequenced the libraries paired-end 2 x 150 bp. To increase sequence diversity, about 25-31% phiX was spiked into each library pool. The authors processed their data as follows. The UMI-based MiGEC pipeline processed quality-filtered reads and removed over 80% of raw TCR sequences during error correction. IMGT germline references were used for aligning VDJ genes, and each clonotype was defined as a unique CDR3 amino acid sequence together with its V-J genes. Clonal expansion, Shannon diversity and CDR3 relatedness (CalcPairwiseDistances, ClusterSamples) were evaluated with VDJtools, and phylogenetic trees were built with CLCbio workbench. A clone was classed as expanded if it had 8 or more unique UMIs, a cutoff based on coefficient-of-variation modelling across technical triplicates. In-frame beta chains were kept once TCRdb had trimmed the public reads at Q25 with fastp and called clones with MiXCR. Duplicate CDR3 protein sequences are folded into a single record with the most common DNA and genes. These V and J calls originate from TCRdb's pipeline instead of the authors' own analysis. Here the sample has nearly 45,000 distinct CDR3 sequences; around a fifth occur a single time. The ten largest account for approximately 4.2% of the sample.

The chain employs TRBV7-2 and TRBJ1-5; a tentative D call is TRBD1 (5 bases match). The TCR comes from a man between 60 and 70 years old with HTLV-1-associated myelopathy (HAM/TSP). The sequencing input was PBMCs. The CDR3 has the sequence CASSLNRQPQHF. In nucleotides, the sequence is TGTGCCAGCAGCTTAAACAGGCAGCCCCAGCATTTT.